This TCR beta chain is drawn from a study of T cells after yellow fever vaccination. Study at large: Fractions of limited cellularity were prepared by means of SMART-Seq v4 Ultra Low Input.

TCRdb recomputed calls from the 5' RACE reads with MiXCR, one row per CDR3 protein. The sample consists of 300,000 to 400,000 distinct CDR3 sequences, 3.5% to 4.5% of them appearing once. This clonotype was detected ten times or more. Its matching antigen is unknown. Study results and caveats: Subsequent to the booster, the majority of primary-vaccination clones reappeared (96% CD4, around 90% CD8). Weaker overall, the secondary response nonetheless peaked faster (day 5 versus 15).

The CDR3 length is 17 residues. Trimming shortened V by 0 bases and J by 0 bases, and 11 bases separated the two germline ends. Germline V gives CDR1 LGHNA, CDR2 YSLEER. The sequencing used PBMCs, collected 5 days after the yellow fever booster vaccination. The chain carries TRBV4-3 and TRBJ1-4, with D maybe TRBD1 (6 bases). The sequence came from a man between 18 and 29 years old who received the YFV17D yellow fever vaccine. The CDR3 DNA sequence: TGCGCCAGCAGCCAAGACGGGACAAAGGCAACTAATGAAAAACTGTTTTTT. Translating gives CASSQDGTKATNEKLFF.